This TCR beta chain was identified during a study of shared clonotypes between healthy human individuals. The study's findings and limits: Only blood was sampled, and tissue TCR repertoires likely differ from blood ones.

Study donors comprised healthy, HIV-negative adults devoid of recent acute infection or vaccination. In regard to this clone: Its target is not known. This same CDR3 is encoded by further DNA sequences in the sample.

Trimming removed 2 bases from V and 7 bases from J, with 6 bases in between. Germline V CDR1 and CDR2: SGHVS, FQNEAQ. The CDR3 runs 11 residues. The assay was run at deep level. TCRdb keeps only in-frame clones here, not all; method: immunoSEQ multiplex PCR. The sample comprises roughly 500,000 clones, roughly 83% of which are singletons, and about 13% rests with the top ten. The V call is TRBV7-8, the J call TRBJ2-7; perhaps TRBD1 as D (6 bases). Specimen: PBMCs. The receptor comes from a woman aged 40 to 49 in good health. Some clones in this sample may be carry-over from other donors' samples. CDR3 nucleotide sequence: TGTGCCAGCAGCTTACAGGGGGAGCAGTACTTC. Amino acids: CASSLQGEQYF.